This TCR beta chain was profiled in a study of OX40 agonist ivuxolimab in advanced cancers. The assay was immunoSEQ multiplex PCR, and TCRdb's table has in-frame clones only and misses some. Of roughly 44,000 clones listed, around 80% are singletons. This TCR was sampled from an adult with an advanced solid tumor such as melanoma, head and neck, liver or kidney cancer. Sequencing was performed on CD4+ or CD8+ T cells sorted from blood, taken in a trial of the OX40 agonist ivuxolimab.

The CDR3 protein is CASKKTAQETQYF. The CDR3 nucleotides are TGTGCCAGCAAGAAGACAGCCCAAGAGACCCAGTACTTC. V is TRBV6-6 and J is TRBJ2-5, with D maybe TRBD1 (5 bases). Germline V gene data show CDR1 as MNHNY and CDR2 as SVGAGI (reference sequence). Trimming stripped 7 bases from V and 1 base from J, with 10 bases between. This CDR3 region has 13 residues.